This T cell receptor (beta chain) was sequenced in a study of cytomegalovirus exposure and HLA in healthy donors. Points from the study as a whole: Among the CMV-associated chains, a few were confirmed in vitro as specific for CMV antigens. For most TCR beta V segments, an earlier analysis put the productive rate at about 90% or about 30% of the time.

The germline V gene has CDR1 SEHNR and CDR2 FQNEAQ (reference sequence). CDR3 length: 12 residues. There were likely unrecorded immune exposures, though donors were nominally healthy when sampled. This donor's file did not include a recorded CMV serostatus. Researchers ran the PCR with 60 Vbeta and 13 Jbeta primers. Libraries were prepared by immunoSEQ multiplex PCR; TCRdb keeps only in-frame clonotypes and omits some of them. The sample records 200,000 to 250,000 clones, under 90% being singletons. Comment on this clone: The antigen is unknown. A junction end diverges from the germline sequence, so it may reflect a read error.

The chain links TRBV7-9 to TRBJ2-5; TRBD2 might be the D (6 bases). Sequenced material: PBMCs. This sequence was found in a human donor in good health. The CDR3 here is CSSSRGLETQYF. Written as DNA, the CDR3 is TGTTCCAGCAGTCGGGGACTAGAGACCCAGTACTTC.